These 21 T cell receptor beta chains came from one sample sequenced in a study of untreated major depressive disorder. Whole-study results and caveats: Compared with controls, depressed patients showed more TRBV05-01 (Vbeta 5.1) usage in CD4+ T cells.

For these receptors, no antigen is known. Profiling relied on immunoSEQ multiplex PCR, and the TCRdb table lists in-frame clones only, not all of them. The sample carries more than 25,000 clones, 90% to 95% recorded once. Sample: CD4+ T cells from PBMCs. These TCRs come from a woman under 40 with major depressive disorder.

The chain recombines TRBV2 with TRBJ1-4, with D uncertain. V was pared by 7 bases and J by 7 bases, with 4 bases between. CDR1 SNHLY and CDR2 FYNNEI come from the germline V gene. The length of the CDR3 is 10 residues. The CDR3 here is CASTGEKLFF. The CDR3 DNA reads TGTGCCAGCACAGGTGAAAAACTGTTTTTT.

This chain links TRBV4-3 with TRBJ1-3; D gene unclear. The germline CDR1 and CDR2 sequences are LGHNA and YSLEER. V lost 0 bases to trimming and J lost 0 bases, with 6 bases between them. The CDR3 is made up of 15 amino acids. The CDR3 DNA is TGCGCCAGCAGCCAAGACCATAGCTCTGGAAACACCATATATTTT. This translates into CASSQDHSSGNTIYF.

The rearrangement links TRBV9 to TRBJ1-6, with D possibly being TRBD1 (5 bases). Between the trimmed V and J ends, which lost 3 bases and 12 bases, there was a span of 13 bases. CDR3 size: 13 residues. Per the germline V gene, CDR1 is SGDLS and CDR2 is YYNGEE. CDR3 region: CASSGTQRGPLHF. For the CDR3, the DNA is TGTGCCAGCAGCGGGACGCAGAGGGGACCCCTCCACTTT.

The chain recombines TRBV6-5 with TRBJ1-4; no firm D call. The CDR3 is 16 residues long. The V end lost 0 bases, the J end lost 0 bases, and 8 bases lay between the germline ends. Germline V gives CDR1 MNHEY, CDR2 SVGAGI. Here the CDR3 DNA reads TGTGCCAGCAGTTACTCGGGCTTTGCAACTAATGAAAAACTGTTTTTT. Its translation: CASSYSGFATNEKLFF.

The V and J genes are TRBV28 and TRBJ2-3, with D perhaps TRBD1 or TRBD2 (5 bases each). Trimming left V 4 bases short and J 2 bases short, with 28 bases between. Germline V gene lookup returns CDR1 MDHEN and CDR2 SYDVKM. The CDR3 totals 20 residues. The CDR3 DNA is TGTGCCAGCAGTTCATTACCCGGGACCTGGGGCCTACAACCCACAGATACGCAGTATTTT. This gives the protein CASSSLPGTWGLQPTDTQYF.

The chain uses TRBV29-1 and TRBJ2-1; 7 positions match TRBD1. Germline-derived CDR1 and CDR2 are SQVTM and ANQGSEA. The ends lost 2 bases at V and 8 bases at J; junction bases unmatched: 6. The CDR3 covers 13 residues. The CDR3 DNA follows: TGCAGCGTTGAAACACAGGGGCTCGATGAGCAGTTCTTC. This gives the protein CSVETQGLDEQFF.

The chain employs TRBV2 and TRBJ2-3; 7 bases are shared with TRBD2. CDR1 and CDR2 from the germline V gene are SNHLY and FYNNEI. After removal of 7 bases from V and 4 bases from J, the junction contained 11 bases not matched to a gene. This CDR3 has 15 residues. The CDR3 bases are TGTGCCAGCAACGACCTGGGAGCGGGATCAGATACGCAGTATTTT. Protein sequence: CASNDLGAGSDTQYF.

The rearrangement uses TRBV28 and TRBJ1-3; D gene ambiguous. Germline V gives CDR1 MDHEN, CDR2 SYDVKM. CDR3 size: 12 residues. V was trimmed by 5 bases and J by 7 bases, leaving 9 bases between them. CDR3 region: CASSTQQNTIYF. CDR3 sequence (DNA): TGTGCCAGCAGTACACAACAGAACACCATATATTTT. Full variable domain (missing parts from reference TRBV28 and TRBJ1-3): DVKVTQSSRYLVKRTGEKVFLECVQDMDHENMFWYRQDPGLGLRLIYFSYDVKMKEKGDIPEGYSVSREKKERFSLILESASTNQTSMYLCASSTQQNTIYFGEGSWLTVV.

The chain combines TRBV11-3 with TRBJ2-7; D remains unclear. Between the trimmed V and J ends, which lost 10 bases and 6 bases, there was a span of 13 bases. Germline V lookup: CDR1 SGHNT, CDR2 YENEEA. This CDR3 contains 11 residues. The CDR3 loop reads CAIQLEGEQYF. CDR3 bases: TGTGCCATCCAGCTGGAAGGCGAGCAGTACTTC.

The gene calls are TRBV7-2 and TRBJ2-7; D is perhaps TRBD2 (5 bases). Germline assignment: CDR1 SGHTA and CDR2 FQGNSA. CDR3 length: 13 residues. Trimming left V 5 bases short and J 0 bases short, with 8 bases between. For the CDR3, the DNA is TGTGCCAGCAGCAGGACTCCCTCCTACGAGCAGTACTTC. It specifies CASSRTPSYEQYF.

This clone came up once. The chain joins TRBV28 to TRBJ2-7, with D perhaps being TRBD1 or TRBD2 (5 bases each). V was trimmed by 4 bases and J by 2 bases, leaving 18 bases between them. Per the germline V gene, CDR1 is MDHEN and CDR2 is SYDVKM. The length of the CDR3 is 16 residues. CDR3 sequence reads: CASSSIGAGGPYEQYF. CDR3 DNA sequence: TGTGCCAGCAGTTCAATCGGGGCGGGTGGGCCCTACGAGCAGTACTTC.

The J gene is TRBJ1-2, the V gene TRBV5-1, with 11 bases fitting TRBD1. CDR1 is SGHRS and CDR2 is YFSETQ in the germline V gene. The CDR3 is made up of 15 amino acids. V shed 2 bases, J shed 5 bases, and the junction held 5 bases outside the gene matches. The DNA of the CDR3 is TGCGCCAGCAGCTTCGGACAGGGGGCAGCATATGGCTACACCTTC. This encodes CASSFGQGAAYGYTF. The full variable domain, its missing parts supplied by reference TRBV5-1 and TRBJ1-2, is KAGVTQTPRYLIKTRGQQVTLSCSPISGHRSVSWYQQTPGQGLQFLFEYFSETQRNKGNFPGRFSGRQFSNSRSEMNVSTLELGDSALYLCASSFGQGAAYGYTFGSGTRLTVV.

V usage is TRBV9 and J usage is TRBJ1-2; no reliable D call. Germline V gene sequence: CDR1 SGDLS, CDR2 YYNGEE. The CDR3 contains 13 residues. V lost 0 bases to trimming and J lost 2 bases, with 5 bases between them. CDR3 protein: CASSVDWNYGYTF. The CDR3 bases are TGTGCCAGCAGCGTAGACTGGAACTATGGCTACACCTTC.

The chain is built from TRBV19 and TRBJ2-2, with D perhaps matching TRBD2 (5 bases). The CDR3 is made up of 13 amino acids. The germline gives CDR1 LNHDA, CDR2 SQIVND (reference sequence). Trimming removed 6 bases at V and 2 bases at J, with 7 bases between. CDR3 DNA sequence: TGTGCCAGTAGCCGGGAAAACACCGGGGAGCTGTTTTTT. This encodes CASSRENTGELFF.

As DNA, the CDR3 is TGTGCCAGGGACAGGGGGACCCAGCCCCAGCATTTT. As protein: CARDRGTQPQHF. The chain has TRBV27 and TRBJ1-5; 10 bases agree with TRBD1. The germline V gene encodes CDR1 MNHEY and CDR2 SMNVEV (reference sequence). Trimming cost V 9 bases and J 7 bases; bases outside gene matches: 3. CDR3 size: 12 residues.

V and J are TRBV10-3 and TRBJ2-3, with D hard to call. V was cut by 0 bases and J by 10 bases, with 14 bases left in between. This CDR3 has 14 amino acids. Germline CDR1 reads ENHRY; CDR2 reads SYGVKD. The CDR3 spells CAISESPGAEAQYF. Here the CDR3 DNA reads TGTGCCATCAGTGAGTCTCCTGGCGCGGAAGCGCAGTATTTT.

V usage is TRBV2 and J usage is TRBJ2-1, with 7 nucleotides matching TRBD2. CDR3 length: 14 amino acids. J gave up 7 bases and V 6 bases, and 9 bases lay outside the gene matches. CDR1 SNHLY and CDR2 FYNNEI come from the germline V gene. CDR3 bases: TGTGCCAGCAGGGGGGGGGTAGCGAGTAATGAGCAGTTCTTC. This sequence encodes CASRGGVASNEQFF.

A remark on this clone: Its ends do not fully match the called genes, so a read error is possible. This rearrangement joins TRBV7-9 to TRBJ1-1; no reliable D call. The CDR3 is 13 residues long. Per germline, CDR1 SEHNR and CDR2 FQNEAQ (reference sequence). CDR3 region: CASCFGGNTEAFF. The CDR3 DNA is TGTGCCAGCTGCTTCGGCGGGAACACTGAAGCTTTCTTT.

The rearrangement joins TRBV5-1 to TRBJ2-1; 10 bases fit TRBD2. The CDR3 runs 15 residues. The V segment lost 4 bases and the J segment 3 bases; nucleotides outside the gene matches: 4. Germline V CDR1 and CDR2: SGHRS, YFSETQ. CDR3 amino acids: CASSQREGHYNEQFF. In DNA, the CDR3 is TGCGCCAGCAGCCAGCGGGAGGGCCACTACAATGAGCAGTTCTTC. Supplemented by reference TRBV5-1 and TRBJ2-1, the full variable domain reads KAGVTQTPRYLIKTRGQQVTLSCSPISGHRSVSWYQQTPGQGLQFLFEYFSETQRNKGNFPGRFSGRQFSNSRSEMNVSTLELGDSALYLCASSQREGHYNEQFFGPGTRLTVL.

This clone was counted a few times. The CDR3, as DNA: TGTGCCAGCAGGGGACAGGGGGCTGGCGAGCAGTACTTC. This codes for CASRGQGAGEQYF. The chain combines TRBV6-1 with TRBJ2-7; TRBD1 matches 12 bases. The CDR3 extends over 13 amino acids. CDR1 MNHNS and CDR2 SASEGT come from the germline V gene. Losses at the gene ends were 6 bases for V and 6 bases for J; bases not matched to a gene: 3.

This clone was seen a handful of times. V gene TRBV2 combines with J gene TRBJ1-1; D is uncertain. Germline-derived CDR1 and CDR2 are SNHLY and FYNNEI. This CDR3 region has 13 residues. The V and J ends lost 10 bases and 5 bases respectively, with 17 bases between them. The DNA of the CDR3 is TGTGCCACACGTGGTTTCGGTAGGACTGAAGCTTTCTTT. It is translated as CATRGFGRTEAFF.